This record concerns one T cell receptor (beta chain) sequence. CDR3 size: 15 residues. Trimming took 5 bases from V and 0 from J; bases not matched to a gene: 6. Looked up from germline, CDR1 is LNHDA and CDR2 is SQIVND (reference sequence). These data come from a study of T cell responses to AZD1222 COVID-19 vaccine. Measured with immunoSEQ multiplex PCR; TCRdb has only the in-frame clones, and not every one. The profile shows fewer than 150,000 clones, nearly 90% of them singletons. Sequenced here: peripheral blood, sampled on day 0 of AZD1222 vaccination. The chain employs TRBV19 and TRBJ2-7; 8 bases match TRBD2. The source is an adult in good health. CDR3 sequence reads: CASSWVAGPSYEQYF. CDR3 sequence (DNA): TGTGCCAGTAGTTGGGTAGCGGGACCCTCCTACGAGCAGTACTTC. Looking up the rest from reference TRBV19 and TRBJ2-7 gives the full variable domain: DGGITQSPKYLFRKEGQNVTLSCEQNLNHDAMYWYRQDPGQGLRLIYYSQIVNDFQKGDIAEGYSVSREKKESFPLTVTSAQKNPTAFYLCASSWVAGPSYEQYFGPGTRLTVT.